Listed here are 4 T cell receptor beta chains from one sample, sequenced in a study of CD8 T cells in Susac syndrome. The authors reverse transcribed 0.5 to 1 ug RNA with random hexamers. TCRdb reanalysed the immunoSEQ multiplex PCR reads using MiXCR and keeps one entry per CDR3 protein. In the table there are under 200,000 distinct CDR3 sequences, 90% to 95% of which are singletons. What was sequenced was CD4+ T cells from PBMCs. Source of these receptors: a human donor with Susac syndrome.

V is TRBV20-1 and J is TRBJ2-3, with a weak D call TRBD2 (6 bases). CDR3 size: 12 residues. The V gene lost 6 bases and the J gene lost 5 bases, with 12 bases spanning the gap. Germline values: CDR1 DFQATT, CDR2 SNEGSKA (reference sequence). The CDR3 DNA sequence: TGCAGTGCGGGGGGAAAAGGAGATACGCAGTATTTT. It translates to CSAGGKGDTQYF.

The CDR3 DNA follows: TGCGCCAGCAGCTTGGAAGCAGGGAACGTTTCACCCCTCCACTTT. It is translated as CASSLEAGNVSPLHF. The rearrangement uses TRBV5-1 and TRBJ1-6; TRBD1 is a possible D gene (5 bases). CDR3 length: 15 amino acids. V was cut by 0 bases and J by 9 bases, with 13 bases left in between. Germline lookup yields CDR1 SGHRS and CDR2 YFSETQ.

CDR3 in amino acids: CASSSGDREDTF. CDR3 in DNA: TGTGCCAGCAGCTCCGGGGACAGGGAGGACACCTTC. The chain is built from TRBV5-6 and TRBJ1-2, with 9 bases matching TRBD1. This CDR3 contains 12 residues. Germline V gene sequence: CDR1 SGHDT, CDR2 YYEEEE. Losses at the gene ends were 3 bases for V and 12 bases for J; bases not matched to a gene: 6.

V and J are TRBV6-2 or TRBV6-3 and TRBJ2-3; D tentatively reads TRBD1 or TRBD2 (5 bases each). CDR1 is MNHEY, CDR2 SVGEGT, per germline. The CDR3 loop spans 15 amino acids. V lost 6 bases to trimming and J lost 1 base, with 14 bases between them. In DNA, the CDR3 is TGTGCCAGCAGAACCGGGACCCTTGGCACAGATACGCAGTATTTT. Translation gives CASRTGTLGTDTQYF.